The rows below give T cell receptor beta chains drawn from one sample of a study of blood T cells in healthy people across ages. TCRdb passed the 5' RACE reads through MiXCR, listing each CDR3 protein once. Of hundreds of thousands of distinct CDR3 sequences in the sample, approximately 40% are singletons; the top ten hold 25% to 30%. Sequencing was done on a sample of blood. These receptors all stem from a man older than 75 in good health. The CDR3 runs from the conserved cysteine through the conserved F or W. The order of the fields is J gene, clone size, D gene, V gene, CDR3 DNA, CDR3 protein. The D gene is left open where the match is weak. Clone size is stated in some rows and not others, as once, few, many or a class when expanded.

>TRBJ2-3|.|.|TRBV4-3
TGCGCCGGCAGCCAAGATCGGGGAGCTAGCACAGATACGCAGTATTTT
CAGSQDRGASTDTQYF
>TRBJ2-5|.|.|TRBV9
TGTGCCAGCAGCGTAGGGTATCGGGACGTCAATGAGCAGTACTTC
CASSVGYRDVNEQYF
>TRBJ1-2|few|TRBD1|TRBV28
TGTGCCAGCAGTTCGAGGACAGGGGCTAACTATGGCTACACCTTC
CASSSRTGANYGYTF
>TRBJ2-7|many|TRBD2|TRBV5-1
TGCGCCAGCAGCTTGACGCTAGCGGGGACCTACGAGCAGTACTTC
CASSLTLAGTYEQYF
>TRBJ2-5|few|TRBD2|TRBV9
TGTGCCAGCAGCGGAGACCGGACTAGCGGGACTGAGACCCAGTACTTC
CASSGDRTSGTETQYF
>TRBJ2-4|.|TRBD1|TRBV6-2/TRBV6-3
TGTGCCCGCAGTTACTCGACCGGGACAGGGGTAGGCAAAAACATTCAGTACTTC
CARSYSTGTGVGKNIQYF
>TRBJ1-5|few|TRBD1|TRBV20-1
TGCAGTGCTAGGGGAAACAGGGGGCGCACGGGCAATCAGCCCCAGCATTTT
CSARGNRGRTGNQPQHF
>TRBJ2-7|many|.|TRBV28
TGTGCCAGCAGCTTGCGAGTGGGCGAGCAGTACTTC
CASSLRVGEQYF
>TRBJ2-5|.|TRBD2|TRBV29-1
TGCAGCGTTTTACGGGCTAGCGGGGGGGCGGAGGAGACCCAGTACTTC
CSVLRASGGAEETQYF
>TRBJ1-2|few|TRBD1|TRBV7-2
TGTGCCAGCAGAGGGGACAGGGCTGGCTATGGCTACACCTTC
CASRGDRAGYGYTF
>TRBJ1-2|.|TRBD1|TRBV20-1
TGCAGTGCTATCCTGACAGGGGGCTCTGGCTACACCTTC
CSAILTGGSGYTF
>TRBJ1-6|.|.|TRBV11-2
TGTGCCAGCAGCCTAGCTTTCGGCAGGGAGAATTCACCCCTCCACTTT
CASSLAFGRENSPLHF
>TRBJ2-5|.|.|TRBV2
TGTGCCAGCAGTGCGCCCAGCGGGACACCCCAAGAGACCCAGTACTTC
CASSAPSGTPQETQYF
>TRBJ2-1|.|.|TRBV20-1
TGCAGTGCCCTAAGCGGCCCAAGCGGTAGCTCCTACAATGAGCAGTTCTTC
CSALSGPSGSSYNEQFF
>TRBJ1-2|.|.|TRBV6-1
TGTGCCAGCAGTCCGGGACGGCAAAACTATGGCTACACCTTC
CASSPGRQNYGYTF
>TRBJ2-1|few|.|TRBV9
TGTGCCAGCAGCGTAGCAGGGGAGGGATACAATGAGCAGTTCTTC
CASSVAGEGYNEQFF
>TRBJ1-1|few|.|TRBV12-3/TRBV12-4
TGTGCCAGCACCCCACAGGGTATGAACACTGAAGCTTTCTTT
CASTPQGMNTEAFF
>TRBJ2-1|few|TRBD2|TRBV7-2
TGTGCCAGCAGCTTATTGTCGAGCGGGAGTCTCAATGAGCAGTTCTTC
CASSLLSSGSLNEQFF
>TRBJ2-7|few|TRBD1|TRBV9
TGTGCCAGCAGCGTAGAGGGGGACAGTACCTACGAGCAGTACTTC
CASSVEGDSTYEQYF
>TRBJ2-6|many|.|TRBV11-2
TGTGCCAGCAGCTTTAGGTCTGGGGCCAACGTCCTGACTTTC
CASSFRSGANVLTF
>TRBJ2-1|few|TRBD2|TRBV11-2
TGTGCCAGCAGCCCAGAGCGGGAGTGGTACAATGAGCAGTTCTTC
CASSPEREWYNEQFF
>TRBJ1-6|.|.|TRBV2
TGTGCCAGCAGCTTACGGGGGCAATCAAATTCACCCCTCCACTTT
CASSLRGQSNSPLHF
>TRBJ2-1|.|TRBD2|TRBV7-3
TGTGCCAGCAGCCCCCTGACTAGCGGGAGACCCGATGAGCAGTTCTTC
CASSPLTSGRPDEQFF
>TRBJ2-7|.|.|TRBV7-9
TGTGCCAGCAGCCCGATGACAGGCTCCTACGAGCAGTACTTC
CASSPMTGSYEQYF
>TRBJ1-1|.|.|TRBV14
TGTGCCAGCAGCCAACGTGGACAAAACACTGAAGCTTTCTTT
CASSQRGQNTEAFF
>TRBJ2-1|.|.|TRBV20-1
TGCAAGCCTGAAGACAATGAGCAGTTCTTC
CKPEDNEQFF
>TRBJ1-2|few|TRBD1|TRBV11-2
TGTGCCAGCACCTTGGACAGGGGGCCCTATGGCTACACCTTC
CASTLDRGPYGYTF
>TRBJ2-7|few|TRBD2|TRBV7-2
TGTGCCAGCAGCTTAGCGGGGGGCCCCGGACTAGCTACCTACGAGCAGTACTTC
CASSLAGGPGLATYEQYF
>TRBJ2-1|.|.|TRBV6-2/TRBV6-3
TGTGCCAGCAGTTATCATCAGTATAATGAGCAGTTCTTC
CASSYHQYNEQFF
>TRBJ1-1|few|.|TRBV20-1
TGCAGTGCCAGACGAACAGGTTTGAACACTGAAGCTTTCTTT
CSARRTGLNTEAFF
>TRBJ2-7|few|.|TRBV5-1
TGCGCCAGCAGCTTGGAGGCGATAAGCGAGCAGTACTTC
CASSLEAISEQYF
>TRBJ1-1|.|.|TRBV12-3/TRBV12-4
TGTGCCAGCAGTCCTTATGCCCAGAACACTGAAGCTTTCTTT
CASSPYAQNTEAFF
>TRBJ2-5|.|.|TRBV9
TGTGCCAGCAGCCCGACGACTCGTCCACAAGAGACCCAGTACTTC
CASSPTTRPQETQYF
>TRBJ2-7|once|TRBD2|TRBV20-1
TGCAGTGCTCGGGGACTAGCGAAATACGAGCAGTACTTC
CSARGLAKYEQYF
>TRBJ2-5|few|TRBD2|TRBV11-3
TGTGCCAGCAGCCCCGGACTAGCGAAACAAGAGACCCAGTACTTC
CASSPGLAKQETQYF
>TRBJ1-4|.|.|TRBV20-1
TGCAGTGCTAGAGATCCCTCGACTAGTTCTAATGAGAAACTGTTTTTT
CSARDPSTSSNEKLFF
>TRBJ2-7|few|.|TRBV2
TGTGCCAGCAGTGAACCTGGGACGGGTGTAGACGAGCAGTACTTC
CASSEPGTGVDEQYF
>TRBJ1-5|.|.|TRBV4-1
TGCGCCAGCAGCCAAGACTGGGGGGGGGATCAGCCCCAGCATTTT
CASSQDWGGDQPQHF
>TRBJ2-3|.|TRBD2|TRBV9
TGTGCCAGCAGCGCCCCCTGGGGCGGGGGGGCCGTAGATACGCAGTATTTT
CASSAPWGGGAVDTQYF
>TRBJ2-5|.|.|TRBV28
TGTGCCAGCAGTTTCCCCCTGCGGGGCCAAGAGACCCAGTACTTC
CASSFPLRGQETQYF
>TRBJ1-2|few|.|TRBV5-1
TGCGCCAGCAGCCTAGAGGGGATCGGCTATGGCTACACCTTC
CASSLEGIGYGYTF
>TRBJ1-1|.|TRBD1|TRBV7-2
TGTGCCAGCAGCTCGGGGACAGGCCTGAACACTGAAGCTTTCTTT
CASSSGTGLNTEAFF